One and the same sample provided the 25 T cell receptor beta chains below, sequenced in a study of T-cell memory formation after mild COVID-19. From the 5' RACE reads, TCRdb called clonotypes with MiXCR, one entry per CDR3 protein. The sample lists 180,000 or so distinct CDR3 sequences; roughly 17% were seen once. The sequenced sample was PBMCs or a T cell subset sorted from them (not recorded which). These receptors originate from an adult woman who had mild COVID-19 (a few samples of this study predate the infection). Cell type and time point are not known.

This clonotype was recorded at least ten times. The chain employs TRBV6-5 and TRBJ2-1; D perhaps matches TRBD2 (5 bases). Germline CDR1 reads MNHEY; CDR2 reads SVGAGI. The V and J ends lost 4 bases and 3 bases respectively, with 13 bases between them. The CDR3 is 15 amino acids. The CDR3, as DNA: TGTGCCAGCAGTTCCCCTGCCGGGAACTACAATGAGCAGTTCTTC. Translated, it gives CASSSPAGNYNEQFF.

This clonotype appeared a few times. V usage is TRBV6-5 and J usage is TRBJ2-7, with D possibly TRBD2 on 5 matching bases. Trimming removed 1 base from V and 0 bases from J, with 10 bases in between. CDR3 length: 15 amino acids. Germline V gene sequence: CDR1 MNHEY, CDR2 SVGAGI. CDR3 residues: CASSYLGRDSYEQYF. The CDR3 DNA reads as TGTGCCAGCAGTTACTTAGGACGGGACTCCTACGAGCAGTACTTC.

This clonotype has just a few counts. The chain carries TRBV7-2 and TRBJ1-2; 8 positions agree with TRBD1. V lost 1 base to trimming and J lost 5 bases; unmatched junction nucleotides: 9. Germline loops: CDR1 SGHTA, CDR2 FQGNSA. This CDR3 spans 16 amino acids. In DNA, the CDR3 is TGTGCCAGCAGCTTAGGATTCAGGGGGCTGCAGTATGGCTACACCTTC. It encodes CASSLGFRGLQYGYTF.

The rearrangement links TRBV7-2 to TRBJ2-7; the match to TRBD1 covers 7 bases. The CDR3 spans 15 residues. From germline, CDR1 is SGHTA and CDR2 FQGNSA. The junction had 13 bases not matched to a gene; V was cut back by 5 bases and J by 6 bases. Here the CDR3 reads CASSVRQGSDSEQYF. The CDR3 nucleotides read TGTGCCAGCAGCGTCAGACAGGGATCCGACTCCGAGCAGTACTTC.

This chain uses TRBV20-1 with TRBJ2-1; 8 positions match TRBD2. Germline values: CDR1 DFQATT, CDR2 SNEGSKA (reference sequence). This CDR3 region has 14 residues. Trimming cost V 5 bases and J 3 bases; bases outside gene matches: 6. Written as DNA, the CDR3 is TGCAGTGCTTCCGGGAGGGCCGTCTACAATGAGCAGTTCTTC. It encodes CSASGRAVYNEQFF.

This sequence joins TRBV29-1 and TRBJ2-3; 9 bases are a match to TRBD1. The CDR3 loop spans 15 amino acids. Trimming took 2 bases from V and 5 from J; bases not matched to a gene: 8. In germline, CDR1 is SQVTM, CDR2 ANQGSEA. In DNA form, the CDR3 reads TGCAGCGTTGAATTCCCAACAGGGGGCTTAGATACGCAGTATTTT. Its translation is CSVEFPTGGLDTQYF.

This clonotype was observed a handful of times. The chain has TRBV6-5 and TRBJ1-6; D might be TRBD1 (6 bases). Trimming shortened V by 2 bases and J by 10 bases, and 18 bases separated the two germline ends. The CDR3 contains 16 residues. The germline gives CDR1 MNHEY, CDR2 SVGAGI. The CDR3 here is CASSYTQQGGGSPLHF. The CDR3 DNA is TGTGCCAGCAGTTACACCCAACAGGGAGGCGGGTCACCCCTCCACTTT.

Notes on this clonotype: The CDR3 does not end in the conserved phenylalanine or tryptophan, so this is likely a read error. The DNA is left out, because the CDR3 cannot be placed on it with certainty; the CDR3 is given as TCRdb lists it. The CDR3 region is CASSLCAGEDI. V and J are TRBV12-3 or TRBV12-4 and TRBJ2-7; the DNA was not used to check the table's D call, TRBD1. The CDR3 has 11 amino acids, counting both end residues.

J is TRBJ1-5 and V is TRBV6-6; 9 bases line up with TRBD1. The CDR3 contains 16 residues. Trimming took 6 bases from V and 0 from J; bases not matched to a gene: 6. CDR1 is MNHNY, CDR2 SVGAGI, per germline (reference sequence). CDR3 nucleotide sequence: TGTGCCAGCAGGCGAAGGACAGGGGATAGCAATCAGCCCCAGCATTTT. Protein: CASRRRTGDSNQPQHF.

This chain connects TRBV2 to TRBJ1-5; tentative D call: TRBD1 (5 bases). CDR1 SNHLY and CDR2 FYNNEI come from the germline V gene. V lost 4 bases and J 7 bases, leaving 14 bases between the germline ends. The CDR3 covers 14 residues. In DNA, the CDR3 is TGTGCCAGCAGTGGCCCTGGGACCGGACAGCCCCAGCATTTT. Translating gives CASSGPGTGQPQHF. The full variable domain, in which reference TRBV2 and TRBJ1-5 provide the parts outside the CDR3, is EPEVTQTPSHQVTQMGQEVILRCVPISNHLYFYWYRQILGQKVEFLVSFYNNEISEKSEIFDDQFSVERPDGSNFTLKIRSTKLEDSAMYFCASSGPGTGQPQHFGDGTRLSIL.

The rearrangement uses TRBV6-2 or TRBV6-3 and TRBJ1-1, with D uncertain. CDR1 is MNHEY and CDR2 is SVGEGT in the germline V gene. CDR3 length equals 16 residues. The V end was cut by 1 base, the J end by 0 bases, with 12 bases between. CDR3 nucleotide sequence: TGTGCCAGCAGTTACTTGCCCGGGCTCATGAACACTGAAGCTTTCTTT. Protein product: CASSYLPGLMNTEAFF.

V is TRBV5-1 and J is TRBJ2-3, with 13 bases lining up with TRBD2. Germline-derived CDR1 and CDR2 are SGHRS and YFSETQ. The CDR3 consists of 16 residues. Trimming took 4 bases from V and 1 from J; bases not matched to a gene: 3. The CDR3 protein is CASSEGLAGGTDTQYF. The CDR3 region has the DNA TGCGCCAGCAGCGAAGGACTAGCGGGAGGCACAGATACGCAGTATTTT.

This clonotype occurred a few times. V usage is TRBV19 and J usage is TRBJ2-2; 7 positions match TRBD2. V shed 4 bases, J shed 1 base, and the junction held 0 bases outside the gene matches. Germline V gene sequence: CDR1 LNHDA, CDR2 SQIVND (reference sequence). The CDR3 spans 14 residues. The CDR3 DNA is TGTGCCAGTAGTAGCGGGGGGAACACCGGGGAGCTGTTTTTT. Protein product: CASSSGGNTGELFF.

This chain connects TRBV7-8 to TRBJ1-1; D is undetermined. The CDR3 consists of 15 residues. Trimming pared 0 bases from V and 2 bases from J, leaving 10 bases between. The germline CDR1 and CDR2 sequences are SGHVS and FQNEAQ. CDR3 in amino acids: CASSLADTLNTEAFF. Here the CDR3 DNA reads TGTGCCAGCAGCTTAGCCGATACACTAAACACTGAAGCTTTCTTT.

V gene TRBV7-2 combines with J gene TRBJ1-1; D is unresolved. The germline gives CDR1 SGHTA, CDR2 FQGNSA. This CDR3 spans 13 amino acids. V was trimmed by 3 bases and J by 1 base, leaving 6 bases between them. CDR3 sequence: CASSFGANTEAFF. The CDR3 bases are TGTGCCAGCAGCTTTGGAGCGAACACTGAAGCTTTCTTT.

This clonotype was seen more than once but under ten times. The chain uses TRBV5-1 and TRBJ2-3; no reliable D call. V was pared by 4 bases and J by 0 bases, with 9 bases between. This CDR3 comprises 14 residues. Germline assignment: CDR1 SGHRS and CDR2 YFSETQ. The CDR3: CASSPARSTDTQYF. For the CDR3, the DNA is TGCGCCAGCAGCCCTGCTAGGAGCACAGATACGCAGTATTTT.

The rearrangement uses TRBV29-1 and TRBJ2-7, with TRBD2 identical over 13 bases. Trimming took 6 bases from V and 6 from J; bases not matched to a gene: 5. Germline V gene sequence: CDR1 SQVTM, CDR2 ANQGSEA. This CDR3 is 13 amino acids long. CDR3 nucleotide sequence: TGCAGCGTAAGGACTAGCGGGAGTGGCGAGCAGTACTTC. Its protein product is CSVRTSGSGEQYF.

The chain links TRBV11-2 to TRBJ2-1; TRBD2 aligns across 7 bases. The CDR3 contains 14 residues. The trim removed 5 bases at V and 7 bases at J, leaving 8 bases unmatched. Germline V gene lookup returns CDR1 SGHAT and CDR2 FQNNGV. The CDR3 loop reads CASSLRRELNEQFF. CDR3 DNA: TGTGCCAGCAGCCTGCGGCGGGAGTTGAATGAGCAGTTCTTC.

This clonotype turned up a few times. The CDR3 DNA sequence: TGTGCCACCAGCAGAGATCGGCTTAGCAATCAGCCCCAGCATTTT. Its protein is CATSRDRLSNQPQHF. J is TRBJ1-5 and V is TRBV15, with unresolved D. The germline V gene encodes CDR1 LNHNV and CDR2 YYDKDF (reference sequence). The CDR3 is 15 amino acids. The ends were cut back, 0 bases at V and 0 bases at J, with 6 bases in the middle.

The V call is TRBV19, the J call TRBJ1-1; TRBD1 aligns across 12 bases. The CDR3 sequence is 14 residues long. Germline values: CDR1 LNHDA, CDR2 SQIVND (reference sequence). With 5 bases clipped from V and 7 bases from J, the junction kept 5 bases outside the gene matches. CDR3 bases: TGTGCCAGTAGTTCCGGGACAGGGGGCGGTGAAGCTTTCTTT. Translating gives CASSSGTGGGEAFF.

This rearrangement joins TRBV20-1 to TRBJ2-3, with 10 bases fitting TRBD2. The V segment lost 5 bases and the J segment 2 bases; nucleotides outside the gene matches: 10. Germline lookup yields CDR1 DFQATT and CDR2 SNEGSKA (reference sequence). This CDR3 spans 16 amino acids. This CDR3 reads CSADSGSGGPTDTQYF. The CDR3 region has the DNA TGCAGTGCTGACTCGGGTAGCGGGGGGCCCACAGATACGCAGTATTTT.

The chain employs TRBV3-1 and TRBJ2-3, with 10 bases that match TRBD2. Germline-derived CDR1 and CDR2 are LGHDT and YNNKEL (reference sequence). This CDR3 contains 16 residues. Losses at the gene ends were 5 bases for V and 6 bases for J; bases not matched to a gene: 11. This CDR3 is CASSSRRLAGEDTQYF. As DNA, the CDR3 is TGTGCCAGCAGCTCCCGACGGCTAGCGGGGGAGGATACGCAGTATTTT.

In this sample, this clonotype turned up a few times. The chain recombines TRBV30 with TRBJ1-1; a possible D gene is TRBD1 (5 bases). CDR1 and CDR2 from the germline V gene are GTSNPN and SVGIG (reference sequence). With 0 bases removed from V and 0 bases from J, the gap between germline ends came to 17 bases. This CDR3 spans 17 amino acids. The CDR3 DNA follows: TGTGCCTGGAGTGTACGTCATTCGGGACGCCTGAACACTGAAGCTTTCTTT. Protein: CAWSVRHSGRLNTEAFF.

A few counts support this clonotype. The CDR3 loop reads CASSSGLAGTGELFF. The CDR3 nucleotides read TGCGCCAGCAGCTCCGGACTAGCGGGCACCGGGGAGCTGTTTTTT. V is TRBV5-1 and J is TRBJ2-2; 11 bases match TRBD2. There are 15 residues in the CDR3. Germline assignment: CDR1 SGHRS and CDR2 YFSETQ. Unmatched junction bases numbered 2, after V lost 3 bases and J lost 4 bases.

The genes are TRBV18 and TRBJ2-5, with 8 bases identical to TRBD2. The CDR3 consists of 19 residues. V was clipped by 2 bases and J by 2 bases; unmatched bases: 16. Germline V gene data show CDR1 as KGHSH and CDR2 as LQKENI. The CDR3 region is CASSPLMPVVAGGQETQYF. The CDR3, as DNA: TGTGCCAGCTCACCATTGATGCCCGTGGTTGCGGGGGGACAAGAGACCCAGTACTTC.